This entry describes one T cell receptor beta chain. What it binds is unknown. Clones were sequenced by immunoSEQ multiplex PCR, and TCRdb holds only the in-frame ones, with some missing. Of more than 30,000 clones listed, 70% to 90% are singletons. These data originate in a study of lymphopenia after photon versus proton radiotherapy. Study-wide points: Proton therapy kept repertoires fairly stable, unlike photons, which gained effector/memory cells.

V lost 4 bases to trimming and J lost 1 base; unmatched junction nucleotides: 1. This CDR3 region has 15 residues. Germline V gene sequence: CDR1 MGHDK, CDR2 SYGVNS. The TCR was taken from a man in his fifties with gastric cancer. The chain combines TRBV25-1 with TRBJ2-2; the match to TRBD1 covers 9 bases. Sequenced here: peripheral blood, sampled from a patient treated with photon-based radiotherapy. CDR3 sequence (DNA): TGTGCCAGCAGTGCGACAGGGGGGAACACCGGGGAGCTGTTTTTT. Translating it yields CASSATGGNTGELFF. Full variable domain (missing parts from reference TRBV25-1 and TRBJ2-2): EADIYQTPRYLVIGTGKKITLECSQTMGHDKMYWYQQDPGMELHLIHYSYGVNSTEKGDLSSESTVSRIRTEHFPLTLESARPSHTSQYLCASSATGGNTGELFFGEGSRLTVL.